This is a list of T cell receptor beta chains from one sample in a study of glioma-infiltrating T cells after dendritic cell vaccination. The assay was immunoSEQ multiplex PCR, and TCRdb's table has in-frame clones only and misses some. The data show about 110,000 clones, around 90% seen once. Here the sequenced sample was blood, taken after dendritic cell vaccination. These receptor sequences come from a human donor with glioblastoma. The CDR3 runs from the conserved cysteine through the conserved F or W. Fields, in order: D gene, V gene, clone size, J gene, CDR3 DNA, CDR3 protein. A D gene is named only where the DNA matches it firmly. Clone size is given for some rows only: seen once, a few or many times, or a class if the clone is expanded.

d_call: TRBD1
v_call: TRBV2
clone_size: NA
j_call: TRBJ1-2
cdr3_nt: TGTGCCAGCAGAATGGGACAGGGAGATGGCTACACCTTC
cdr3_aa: CASRMGQGDGYTF

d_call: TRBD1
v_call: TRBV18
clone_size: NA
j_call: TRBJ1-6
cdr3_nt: TGTGCCAGCTCACCTTTACAGGGGTTGGGGAATTCACCCCTCCACTTT
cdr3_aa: CASSPLQGLGNSPLHF

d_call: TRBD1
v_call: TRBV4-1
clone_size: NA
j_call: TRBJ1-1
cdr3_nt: TGCGCCAGCAGCTACGAACAGGGGATGAACACTGAAGCTTTCTTT
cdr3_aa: CASSYEQGMNTEAFF

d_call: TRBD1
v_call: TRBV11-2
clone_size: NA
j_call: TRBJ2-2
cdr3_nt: TGTGCCAGCAGCTTATGGACAGGGACGGGCACCGGGGAGCTGTTTTTT
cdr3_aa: CASSLWTGTGTGELFF

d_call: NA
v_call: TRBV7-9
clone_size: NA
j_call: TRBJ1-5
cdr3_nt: TGTGCCAGCAGCGAAGGGGGGGGAAAGGGCAATCAGCCCCAGCATTTT
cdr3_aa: CASSEGGGKGNQPQHF

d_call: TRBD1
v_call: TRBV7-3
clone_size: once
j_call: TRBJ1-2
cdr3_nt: TGTGCCAGCAGCCGGGGACAGGGCGGAGGCTACACCTTC
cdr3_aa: CASSRGQGGGYTF

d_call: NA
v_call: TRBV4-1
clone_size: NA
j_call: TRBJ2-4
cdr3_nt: TGCGCCAGCAGCCATAGGGGGTGGGGGCCGGAGACCAAAAACATTCAGTACTTC
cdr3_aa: CASSHRGWGPETKNIQYF

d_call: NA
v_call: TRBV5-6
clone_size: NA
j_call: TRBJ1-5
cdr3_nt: TGTGCCAGCACCACGCGGAGCCGGGGATGGGAGGGCAATCAGCCCCAGCATTTT
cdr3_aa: CASTTRSRGWEGNQPQHF

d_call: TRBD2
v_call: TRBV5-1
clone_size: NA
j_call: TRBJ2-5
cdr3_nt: TGCGCCAGCAGCTCGGATAGCGGGAGATTTGGGACCCAGTACTTC
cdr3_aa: CASSSDSGRFGTQYF

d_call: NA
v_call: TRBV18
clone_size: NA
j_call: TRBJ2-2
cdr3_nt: TGTGCCAGCTCACCTGGCAGGGACTTCGCGAACACCGGGGAGCTGTTTTTT
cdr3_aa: CASSPGRDFANTGELFF

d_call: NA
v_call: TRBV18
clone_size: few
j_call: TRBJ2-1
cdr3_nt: TGTGCCAGCTCACAGGGGGTCAGGGTCGTGCTTACAAATGAGCAGTTCTTC
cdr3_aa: CASSQGVRVVLTNEQFF

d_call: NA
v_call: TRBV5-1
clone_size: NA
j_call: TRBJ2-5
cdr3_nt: TGCGCCAGCAGCCTGCGCAGGGGAGAGACCCAGTACTTC
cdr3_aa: CASSLRRGETQYF

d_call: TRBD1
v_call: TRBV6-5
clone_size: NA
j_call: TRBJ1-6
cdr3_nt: TGTGCCAGCAGGCGGGACAGGGGCGGATCACCCCTCCACTTT
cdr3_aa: CASRRDRGGSPLHF

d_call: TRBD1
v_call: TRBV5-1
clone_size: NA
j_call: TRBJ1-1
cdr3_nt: TGCGCCAGCAGCGTCGGGTCCTTGGGACAGGGCGAGAAAATGAACACTGAAGCTTTCTTT
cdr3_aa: CASSVGSLGQGEKMNTEAFF

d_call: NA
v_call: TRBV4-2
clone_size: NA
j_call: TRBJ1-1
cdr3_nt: TGTGCCAGCAGCCAGACCGTGACAGGAGGGAACACTGAAGCTTTCTTT
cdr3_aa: CASSQTVTGGNTEAFF

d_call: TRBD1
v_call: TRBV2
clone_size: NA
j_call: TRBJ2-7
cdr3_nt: TGTGCCAGCAGTGCCCCGACAGGGGTCGACGAGCAGTACTTC
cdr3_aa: CASSAPTGVDEQYF

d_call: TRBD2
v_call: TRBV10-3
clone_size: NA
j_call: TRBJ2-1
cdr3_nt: TGTGCCATCAGTGAGAGCACTTCTAGCGGGCAGGGGCAGTTCTTC
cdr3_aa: CAISESTSSGQGQFF

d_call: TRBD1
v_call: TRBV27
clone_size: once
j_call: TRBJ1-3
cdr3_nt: TGTGCCAGCAGTTTCAGGGGGCATAGCGGAAACACCATATATTTT
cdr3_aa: CASSFRGHSGNTIYF

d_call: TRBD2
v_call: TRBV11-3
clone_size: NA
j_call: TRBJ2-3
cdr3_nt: TGTGCCAGCAGCTTTGGGACTAGCGGGAGCACAGATACGCAGTATTTT
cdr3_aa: CASSFGTSGSTDTQYF

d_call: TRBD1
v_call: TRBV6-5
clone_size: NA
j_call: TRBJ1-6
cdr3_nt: TGTGCCAGCGGAGGACAGGGCAATAATTCACCCCTCCACTTT
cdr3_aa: CASGGQGNNSPLHF

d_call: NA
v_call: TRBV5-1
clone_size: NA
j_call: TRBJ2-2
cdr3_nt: TGCGCCAGCAGCTTGGAGGGGGTAATTGGCACCGGGGAGCTGTTTTTT
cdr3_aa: CASSLEGVIGTGELFF

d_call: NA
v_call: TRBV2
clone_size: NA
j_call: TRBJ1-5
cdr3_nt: TGTGCCAGCAGTCTCACTCAGGGCAATCAGCCCCAGCATTTT
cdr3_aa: CASSLTQGNQPQHF

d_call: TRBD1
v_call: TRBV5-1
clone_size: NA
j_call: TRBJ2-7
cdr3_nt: TGCGCCAGCAGCTTGGGCCAGGGGGTGGGGGAGCAGTACTTC
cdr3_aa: CASSLGQGVGEQYF

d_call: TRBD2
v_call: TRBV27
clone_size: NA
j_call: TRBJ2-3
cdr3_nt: TGTGCCAGCAGCCTACGGACTAGCGGGAGGTTGGATACGCAGTATTTT
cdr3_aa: CASSLRTSGRLDTQYF

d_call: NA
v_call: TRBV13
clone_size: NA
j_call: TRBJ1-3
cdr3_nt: TGTGCCAGCAGCCGTTTTCAGCGAAGCTCTGGAAACACCATATATTTT
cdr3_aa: CASSRFQRSSGNTIYF

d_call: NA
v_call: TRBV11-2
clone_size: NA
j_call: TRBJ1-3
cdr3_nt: TGTGCCAGCAGCTTACTGGCGGGGGCGACTGGAAACACCATATATTTT
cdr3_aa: CASSLLAGATGNTIYF

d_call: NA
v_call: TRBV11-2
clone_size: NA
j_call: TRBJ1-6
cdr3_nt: TGTGCCAGCAGCTTCCAGGGGTCCAATTCACCCCTCCACTTT
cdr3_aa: CASSFQGSNSPLHF

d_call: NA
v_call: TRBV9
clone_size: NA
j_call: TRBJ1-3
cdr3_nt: TGTGCCAGCAGCGTAGCCCCCGTGGTGGGGGGAGTAGGTACCATATATTTT
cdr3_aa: CASSVAPVVGGVGTIYF

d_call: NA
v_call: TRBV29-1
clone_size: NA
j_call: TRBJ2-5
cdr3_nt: TGCAGCGTTGAATTCGGGGGGCAGGGGGAGACCCAGTACTTC
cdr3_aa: CSVEFGGQGETQYF

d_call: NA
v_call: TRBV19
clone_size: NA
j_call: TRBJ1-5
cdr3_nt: TGTGCCAGTAGTCTGGCGGTGGCCTATAGCAATCAGCCCCAGCATTTT
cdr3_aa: CASSLAVAYSNQPQHF

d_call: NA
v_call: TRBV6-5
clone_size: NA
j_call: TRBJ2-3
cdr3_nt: TGTGCCAGCAGCTACGGCAGGGGAATTGGCACAGATACGCAGTATTTT
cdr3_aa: CASSYGRGIGTDTQYF

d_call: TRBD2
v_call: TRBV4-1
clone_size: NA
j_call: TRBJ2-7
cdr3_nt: TGCGCCAGCAGCCAAGAAGAGCGGGAGGGCCTCGAGCAGTACTTC
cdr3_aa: CASSQEEREGLEQYF

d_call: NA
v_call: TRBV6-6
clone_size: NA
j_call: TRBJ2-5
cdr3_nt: TGTGCCAGCAGTTACGGGCAGTGGACTACCCAAGAGACCCAGTACTTC
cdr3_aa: CASSYGQWTTQETQYF

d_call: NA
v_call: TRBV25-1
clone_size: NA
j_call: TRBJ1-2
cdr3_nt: TGTGCCAGCAGTGAAGCCGGGGGGGAAGGCTACACCTTC
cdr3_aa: CASSEAGGEGYTF

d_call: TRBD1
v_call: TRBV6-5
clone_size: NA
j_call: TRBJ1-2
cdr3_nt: TGTGCCAGCCGGGGGACAGGGGGCGGCTATGGCTACACCTTC
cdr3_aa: CASRGTGGGYGYTF

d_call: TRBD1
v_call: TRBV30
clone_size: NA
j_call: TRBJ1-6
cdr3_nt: TGTGCCTGGAGTGGGGGACAGGGTTGGGTGTCACCCCTCCACTTT
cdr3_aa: CAWSGGQGWVSPLHF

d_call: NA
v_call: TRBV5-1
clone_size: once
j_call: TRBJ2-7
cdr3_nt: TGCGCCAGCAGCTTGGCTGCACAGGGTTACGAGCAGTACTTC
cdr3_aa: CASSLAAQGYEQYF

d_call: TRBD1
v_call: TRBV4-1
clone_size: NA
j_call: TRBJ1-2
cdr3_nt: TGCGCCAGCAGCCTAGAGAAGACAGGGGACTATGGCTACACCTTC
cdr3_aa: CASSLEKTGDYGYTF

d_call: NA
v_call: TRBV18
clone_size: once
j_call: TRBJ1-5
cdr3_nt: TGTGCCAGTAAAGGGGGGGGCCATCAGCCCCAGCATTTT
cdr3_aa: CASKGGGHQPQHF

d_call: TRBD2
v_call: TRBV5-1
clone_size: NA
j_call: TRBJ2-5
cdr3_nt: TGCGCCAGCAGCTTGACTAGCGGGAGTGGTGCGGAGACCCAGTACTTC
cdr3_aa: CASSLTSGSGAETQYF

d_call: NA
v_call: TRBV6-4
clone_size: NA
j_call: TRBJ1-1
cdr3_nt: TGTGCCAGCAGTGAACAGCTGAACACTGAAGCTTTCTTT
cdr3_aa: CASSEQLNTEAFF

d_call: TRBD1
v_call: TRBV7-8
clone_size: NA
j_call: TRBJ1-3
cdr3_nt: TGTGCCAGCAGCCTGGACAGGATGACTGGAAACACCATATATTTT
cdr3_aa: CASSLDRMTGNTIYF

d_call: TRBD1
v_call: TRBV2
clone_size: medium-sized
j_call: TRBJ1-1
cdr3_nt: TGTGCCAGCAGTCCCGGGACAGGATATGAAGCTTTCTTT
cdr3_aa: CASSPGTGYEAFF

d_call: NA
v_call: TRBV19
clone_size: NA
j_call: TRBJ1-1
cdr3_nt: TGTGCCAGTAGTAGGTCAGGGGTTCTAACTGAAGCTTTCTTT
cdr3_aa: CASSRSGVLTEAFF

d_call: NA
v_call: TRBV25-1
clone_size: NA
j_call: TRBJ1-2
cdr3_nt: TGTGCCAGCAGTGAAACAGGGTTGTATGGCTACACCTTC
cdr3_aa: CASSETGLYGYTF

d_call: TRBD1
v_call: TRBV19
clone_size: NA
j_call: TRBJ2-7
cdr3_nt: TGTGCCAGTAGGACAGGGAGCTCCTACGAGCAGTACTTC
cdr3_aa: CASRTGSSYEQYF

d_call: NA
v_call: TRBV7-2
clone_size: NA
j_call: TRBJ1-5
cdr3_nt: TGTGCCAGCAGCTTAGCCCCTAATCAGCCCCAGCATTTT
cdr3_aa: CASSLAPNQPQHF

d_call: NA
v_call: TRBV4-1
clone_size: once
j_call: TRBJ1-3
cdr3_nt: TGCGCCAGCAGCCAAGATGCTGGCAGGTTCTCTGGAAACACCATATATTTT
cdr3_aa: CASSQDAGRFSGNTIYF

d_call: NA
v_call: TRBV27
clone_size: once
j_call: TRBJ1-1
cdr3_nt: TGTGCCAGCAGTTCCCCTTGGGAGGGGGACACTGAAGCTTTCTTT
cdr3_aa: CASSSPWEGDTEAFF

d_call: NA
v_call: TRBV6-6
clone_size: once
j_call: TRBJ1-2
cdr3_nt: TGTGCCAGCACAAAGGCGGGGCAAAACTATGGCTACACCTTC
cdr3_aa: CASTKAGQNYGYTF

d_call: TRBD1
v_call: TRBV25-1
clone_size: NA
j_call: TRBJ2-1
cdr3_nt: TGTGCCAGCAGTGAATACGGGACAGGGCTCGGGGATGAGCAGTTCTTC
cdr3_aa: CASSEYGTGLGDEQFF

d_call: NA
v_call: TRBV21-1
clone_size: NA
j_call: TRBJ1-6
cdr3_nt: TGTGCCAGCAGCAAAGCGCTTTCGCGACGGAGAGGAAATTCACCCCTCCACTTT
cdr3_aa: CASSKALSRRRGNSPLHF

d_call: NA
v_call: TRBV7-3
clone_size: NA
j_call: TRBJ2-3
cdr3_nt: TGTGCCAGCAGCTTAACGTCTTACACAGATACGCAGTATTTT
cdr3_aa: CASSLTSYTDTQYF